This TCR beta chain was documented in a study of immune evolution from preneoplasia to lung adenocarcinoma. Study at large: HLA loss of heterozygosity: roughly 6.4% AIS, about 15% MIA, roughly 30% ADC, none AAH. Study results and limitations: Top clone share appeared to fall from AAH through AIS, MIA, adenocarcinoma.

Macro-dissection enriched premalignant or tumor cells before nucleic acid extraction. V trimming: 6 bases; J trimming: 7 bases; junction bases outside the gene matches: 3. The CDR3 loop spans 13 amino acids. Germline CDR1 reads MDHEN; CDR2 reads SYDVKM. As to this clone: Its matching antigen is unknown.

Measured with immunoSEQ multiplex PCR; TCRdb has only the in-frame clones, and not every one. This table has 11,000 to 15,000 clones, roughly 77% appearing once. The chain recombines TRBV28 with TRBJ2-1; 10 nucleotides align to TRBD1. The TCR sequence derives from a person aged 55-79 years with lung adenocarcinoma. Material: FFPE minimally invasive lung adenocarcinoma tissue. CDR3 DNA: TGTGCCAGCAGGGGACAGGGGTGGAATGAGCAGTTCTTC. Translated: CASRGQGWNEQFF.